This TCR beta chain was sequenced for a study of blood T cell repertoires in COVID-19. Background on the study: Sites in the United States, Italy and Spain provided acute and convalescent COVID-19 samples. PBMCs, B-cell-depleted T cells, or T cells provided the cDNA or gDNA that made up the material.

Authors' processing steps: Nucleated cell counts were estimated from reference gene primer amplification. TCRdb's copy holds only in-frame clones and misses some; the assay was immunoSEQ multiplex PCR. V, J and clone size are those of that table, while D and trimming were read from the DNA. The table records 110,000 or so clones, about 88% of them present only once. This clone was counted between two and nine times. The CDR3 spans 15 residues. CDR1 and CDR2 (germline): LGHNA, YNFKEQ. V shed 0 bases and J shed 7 bases, with 12 bases lying between them. The clonotype was recovered from a woman between 65 and 79 years old who had recovered from COVID-19. The chain recombines TRBV4-2 with TRBJ2-2; unclear D gene. The source material was peripheral blood. CDR3 nucleotide sequence: TGTGCCAGCAGCCAAGAACGGTCGAACGTCGGGGAGCTGTTTTTT. Its protein product is CASSQERSNVGELFF.